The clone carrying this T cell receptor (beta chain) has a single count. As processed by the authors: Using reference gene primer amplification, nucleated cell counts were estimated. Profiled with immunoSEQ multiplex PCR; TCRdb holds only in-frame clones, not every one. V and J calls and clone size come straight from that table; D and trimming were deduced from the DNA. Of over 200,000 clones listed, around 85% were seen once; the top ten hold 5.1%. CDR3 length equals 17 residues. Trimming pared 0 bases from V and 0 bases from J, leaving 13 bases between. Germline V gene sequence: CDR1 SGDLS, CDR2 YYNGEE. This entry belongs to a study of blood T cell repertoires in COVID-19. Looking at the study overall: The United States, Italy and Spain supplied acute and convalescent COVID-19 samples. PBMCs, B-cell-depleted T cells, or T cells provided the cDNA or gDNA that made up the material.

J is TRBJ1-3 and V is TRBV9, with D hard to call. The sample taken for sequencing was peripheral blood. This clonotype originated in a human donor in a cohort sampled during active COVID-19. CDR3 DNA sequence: TGTGCCAGCAGCGTAGCCCAAACTTTAGTCTCTGGAAACACCATATATTTT. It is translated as CASSVAQTLVSGNTIYF. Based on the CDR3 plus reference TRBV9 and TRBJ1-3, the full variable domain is DSGVTQTPKHLITATGQRVTLRCSPRSGDLSVYWYQQSLDQGLQFLIQYYNGEERAKGNILERFSAQQFPDLHSELNLSSLELGDSALYFCASSVAQTLVSGNTIYFGEGSWLTVV.